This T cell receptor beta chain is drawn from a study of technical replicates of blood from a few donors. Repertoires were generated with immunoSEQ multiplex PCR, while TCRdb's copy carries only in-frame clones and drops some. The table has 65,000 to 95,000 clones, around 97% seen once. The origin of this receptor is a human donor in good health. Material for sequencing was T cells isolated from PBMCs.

The DNA for the CDR3 is TGTGCCAGCAGTTCGCACGGGACTAGAGACTACGAGCAGTACTTC. This translates into CASSSHGTRDYEQYF. V gene TRBV6-6 combines with J gene TRBJ2-7; 8 bases fit TRBD2. Germline V CDR1 and CDR2: MNHNY, SVGAGI (reference sequence). With 4 bases clipped from V and 3 bases from J, the junction kept 8 bases outside the gene matches. The CDR3 sequence is 15 residues long.